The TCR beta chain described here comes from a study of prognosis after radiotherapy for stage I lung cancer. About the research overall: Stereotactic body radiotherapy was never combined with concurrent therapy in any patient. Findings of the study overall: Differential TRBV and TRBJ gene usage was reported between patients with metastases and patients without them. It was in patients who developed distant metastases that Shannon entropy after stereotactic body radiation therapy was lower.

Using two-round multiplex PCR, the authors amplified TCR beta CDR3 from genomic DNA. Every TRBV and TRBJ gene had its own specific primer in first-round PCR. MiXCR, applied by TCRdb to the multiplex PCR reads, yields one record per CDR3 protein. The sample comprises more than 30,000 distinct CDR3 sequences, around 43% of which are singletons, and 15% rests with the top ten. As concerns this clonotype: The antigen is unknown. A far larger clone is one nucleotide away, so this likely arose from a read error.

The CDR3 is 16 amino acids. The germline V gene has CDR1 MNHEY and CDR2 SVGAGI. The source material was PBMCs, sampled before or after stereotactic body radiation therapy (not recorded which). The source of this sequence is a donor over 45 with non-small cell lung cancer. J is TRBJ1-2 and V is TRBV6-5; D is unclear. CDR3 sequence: CASSDSSTTENYGYTF. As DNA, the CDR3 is TGTGCCAGCAGTGACTCTAGTACTACGGAAAACTATGGCTACACCTTC.